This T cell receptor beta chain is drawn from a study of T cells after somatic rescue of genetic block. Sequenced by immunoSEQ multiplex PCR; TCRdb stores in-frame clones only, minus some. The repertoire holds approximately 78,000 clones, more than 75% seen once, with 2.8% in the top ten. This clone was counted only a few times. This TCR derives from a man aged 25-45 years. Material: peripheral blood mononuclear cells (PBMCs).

The CDR3 DNA reads as TGTGCCAGCAGCTTAGGTGGGACAGCCATTTCACCCCTCCACTTT. This gives the protein CASSLGGTAISPLHF. V usage is TRBV11-2 and J usage is TRBJ1-6; 7 bases line up with TRBD1. The length of the CDR3 is 15 residues. In germline, CDR1 is SGHAT, CDR2 FQNNGV. Trimming removed 1 base from V and 9 bases from J; junction bases left unmatched: 6.